This passage covers 32 T cell receptor beta chains from one sample sequenced in a study of T cells in Graves' hyperthyroidism and ophthalmopathy. Amplified TCR beta CDR3 regions derived from RNA transcripts. The TCR CDR3 first-round RT-PCR relied on the HTBI primer set. Via MiXCR, TCRdb re-called the multiplex PCR reads, giving one row per CDR3 protein. Of around 600,000 distinct CDR3 sequences listed, more than 15% are singletons. The sample comprised blood. The receptor source for this set is a woman in her twenties or thirties with Graves' hyperthyroidism.

This rearrangement joins TRBV5-1 to TRBJ1-2; D might be TRBD1 (6 bases). Germline CDR1 SGHRS, CDR2 YFSETQ. CDR3 length: 15 amino acids. Between the trimmed V and J ends, which lost 4 bases and 0 bases, there was a span of 13 bases. The CDR3 region has the DNA TGCGCCAGCAGCGAAACAGGGAACTCTAACTATGGCTACACCTTC. Translation gives CASSETGNSNYGYTF.

This clonotype has at least ten counts. This chain's CDR3 is CASSLEIPDTQYF. In DNA form, the CDR3 reads TGTGCCAGCAGCTTAGAGATCCCAGATACGCAGTATTTT. The chain joins TRBV7-2 to TRBJ2-3; no clear D gene. Germline CDR1 is SGHTA and CDR2 is FQGNSA. Trimming took 1 base from V and 4 from J, leaving 6 bases between them. The CDR3 is made up of 13 amino acids. The full variable domain, with the rest looked up from reference TRBV7-2 and TRBJ2-3, is GAGVSQSPSNKVTEKGKDVELRCDPISGHTALYWYRQSLGQGLEFLIYFQGNSAPDKSGLPSDRFSAERTGGSVSTLTIQRTQQEDSAVYLCASSLEIPDTQYFGPGTRLTVL.

Remarks on this clonotype: This may stem from a read error, because a much larger clone lies one nucleotide away. Because it lacks the conserved phenylalanine or tryptophan at the end, this CDR3 is likely a read error. The rearrangement links TRBV2 to TRBJ2-1; D is perhaps TRBD1 (6 bases). The V gene lost 3 bases and the J gene lost 8 bases, with 17 bases spanning the gap. CDR3 length: 15 residues. Germline lookup yields CDR1 SNHLY and CDR2 FYNNEI. This CDR3 reads CASSEGAEIVDEQFL. The CDR3 DNA is TGTGCCAGCAGTGAGGGGGCTGAGATAGTCGATGAGCAGTTCCTC.

Remarks on this clonotype: This may come from a read error, since a much larger clone is one base off. The chain is built from TRBV10-3 and TRBJ2-7; D is uncertain. The germline V gene encodes CDR1 ENHRY and CDR2 SYGVKD. Trimming left V 3 bases short and J 5 bases short, with 14 bases between. This CDR3 is 14 amino acids long. Written as DNA, the CDR3 is TGTGCCATCAGTGAAACCACCGACTTCAACGAGCAGTACTTC. Its protein product is CAISETTDFNEQYF.

The chain is built from TRBV25-1 and TRBJ2-1; 8 nucleotides agree with TRBD2. The V segment lost 8 bases and the J segment 5 bases; nucleotides outside the gene matches: 5. This CDR3 is 13 amino acids long. The germline gives CDR1 MGHDK, CDR2 SYGVNS. CDR3 protein: CASERENDNEQFF. CDR3 nucleotides: TGTGCCAGCGAGCGGGAGAACGACAATGAGCAGTTCTTC.

As regards this clonotype: Given a much more abundant clone one base away, this may be a read error. The chain carries TRBV28 and TRBJ2-1; D is ambiguous. Germline V lookup: CDR1 MDHEN, CDR2 SYDVKM. The CDR3 spans 13 residues. V dropped 3 bases and J dropped 4 bases, with 7 bases sitting between them. The CDR3 coding sequence is TGTGCCAGCAGTTTCCCCCTTTACAATGAGCAGTTCTTC. Its translation: CASSFPLYNEQFF.

The V gene is TRBV27, the J gene TRBJ2-3, with D possibly matching TRBD1 (5 bases). CDR1 is MNHEY, CDR2 SMNVEV, per germline (reference sequence). This CDR3 spans 18 amino acids. Trimming took 3 bases from V and 4 from J, leaving 23 bases between them. This CDR3 is CASSFGAYFQMGPDTQYF. The CDR3, as DNA: TGTGCCAGCAGTTTTGGGGCTTACTTTCAAATGGGTCCAGATACGCAGTATTTT.

The sample holds many counts of this clonotype. This chain links TRBV7-3 with TRBJ1-1; a weak D match, TRBD1 (5 bases). This CDR3 is built from 13 residues. The germline V gene has CDR1 SGHTA and CDR2 FQGTGA. The germline V and J ends were trimmed by 4 bases and 3 bases, with 9 bases remaining between them. The CDR3: CASSSQEDTEAFF. The CDR3 bases are TGTGCCAGCAGCTCACAGGAGGACACTGAAGCTTTCTTT.

The gene calls are TRBV5-6 and TRBJ2-1, with a tentative D call TRBD2 (7 bases). Trimming left V 0 bases short and J 5 bases short, with 15 bases between. The CDR3 is 16 amino acids. Looked up from germline, CDR1 is SGHDT and CDR2 is YYEEEE. The CDR3 region has the DNA TGTGCCAGCAGCTTGGATCGGGGGGCGGGAAACAATGAGCAGTTCTTC. Protein product: CASSLDRGAGNNEQFF.

This clonotype was detected only a few times. This chain uses TRBV5-1 with TRBJ1-1; D might be TRBD1 (5 bases). The V end lost 4 bases, the J end lost 0 bases, and 16 bases lay between the germline ends. Germline V CDR1 and CDR2: SGHRS, YFSETQ. This CDR3 contains 16 residues. The CDR3 DNA is TGCGCCAGCAGCCCAACGACTACAGGTATGAACACTGAAGCTTTCTTT. It specifies CASSPTTTGMNTEAFF.

This clonotype was counted ten times or more. The genes are TRBV30 and TRBJ2-5, with D tentatively TRBD1 (5 bases). Trimming left V 2 bases short and J 5 bases short, with 12 bases between. Germline values: CDR1 GTSNPN, CDR2 SVGIG (reference sequence). This CDR3 comprises 13 residues. CDR3: CAWSHRPWETQYF. The CDR3 coding sequence is TGTGCCTGGAGTCACAGGCCTTGGGAGACCCAGTACTTC. The full variable domain, with the rest looked up from reference TRBV30 and TRBJ2-5, is SQTIHQWPATLVQPVGSPLSLECTVEGTSNPNLYWYRQAAGRGLQLLFYSVGIGQISSEVPQNLSASRPQDRQFILSSKKLLLSDSGFYLCAWSHRPWETQYFGPGTRLLVL.

With respect to this clonotype: One junction end disagrees with the germline gene, perhaps due to a read error. This sequence joins TRBV6-1 and TRBJ2-7, with 10 nucleotides matching TRBD2. Germline V gene sequence: CDR1 MNHNS, CDR2 SASEGT. The CDR3 is 14 amino acids. The CDR3: CASSRLAGSYGQYF. In DNA form, the CDR3 reads TGTGCCAGCAGTCGACTAGCGGGCTCCTACGGGCAGTACTTC.

The chain links TRBV6-1 to TRBJ1-2, with D perhaps matching TRBD1 (6 bases). This CDR3 has 14 amino acids. V was clipped by 6 bases and J by 5 bases, with 16 bases between them. Germline assignment: CDR1 MNHNS and CDR2 SASEGT. Here the CDR3 reads CASSDADSLYGYTF. The CDR3 coding sequence is TGTGCCAGCAGCGATGCGGACAGCTTGTATGGCTACACCTTC.

This clonotype was found many times. The chain carries TRBV27 and TRBJ2-1; TRBD2 matches 14 bases. The CDR3 is 15 amino acids. CDR1 and CDR2 (germline): MNHEY, SMNVEV (reference sequence). V lost 5 bases and J lost 9; bases outside the gene matches: 6. CDR3 amino acids: CASSTGLAGVGEQFF. DNA for the CDR3: TGTGCCAGCAGTACGGGACTAGCGGGAGTAGGTGAGCAGTTCTTC.

The CDR3 protein is CASSPGLAGGNIYNEQFF. The CDR3 DNA sequence: TGTGCCAGCTCACCGGGACTAGCGGGAGGGAACATCTACAATGAGCAGTTCTTC. The chain carries TRBV18 and TRBJ2-1; 16 nucleotides align to TRBD2. Germline V gene lookup returns CDR1 KGHSH and CDR2 LQKENI. With V trimmed by 3 bases and J by 3 bases, 5 bases remained unmatched. CDR3 length: 18 amino acids.

This clonotype came up many times. The genes are TRBV20-1 and TRBJ2-5; D ambiguous. The CDR3 is made up of 13 amino acids. V lost 6 bases to trimming and J lost 2 bases, with 13 bases between them. Germline assignment: CDR1 DFQATT and CDR2 SNEGSKA (reference sequence). The CDR3 nucleotides read TGCAGTGCAGGATCGAGCCATCAAGAGACCCAGTACTTC. Its protein product is CSAGSSHQETQYF.

This clonotype was seen at least ten times. The chain employs TRBV5-1 and TRBJ1-2, with D possibly TRBD1 on 6 matching bases. This CDR3 has 13 residues. With 4 bases removed from V and 8 bases from J, the gap between germline ends came to 15 bases. The germline V gene has CDR1 SGHRS and CDR2 YFSETQ. CDR3 protein: CASSPAGDSGYTF. The CDR3 DNA sequence: TGCGCCAGCAGCCCGGCAGGGGATTCGGGCTACACCTTC.

In its sample, this clonotype was seen many times. This chain joins TRBV10-3 and TRBJ2-2, with D perhaps assigned TRBD1 or TRBD2 (5 bases each). Germline CDR1 ENHRY, CDR2 SYGVKD. V lost 6 bases to trimming and J lost 0 bases, with 14 bases between them. The CDR3 is 16 residues long. CDR3 residues: CAIRSGEGTNTGELFF. The CDR3 DNA follows: TGTGCCATCAGGAGTGGAGAGGGGACGAACACCGGGGAGCTGTTTTTT.

This clonotype was recorded a few times. This chain connects TRBV5-6 to TRBJ2-1, with D uncertain. Trimming stripped 5 bases from V and 5 bases from J, with 8 bases between. The CDR3 sequence is 12 residues long. The germline V gene has CDR1 SGHDT and CDR2 YYEEEE. Here the CDR3 reads CASSVAHNEQFF. CDR3 in DNA: TGTGCCAGCAGTGTGGCCCACAATGAGCAGTTCTTC.

This chain uses TRBV6-1 with TRBJ1-1; TRBD1 is a possible D gene (6 bases). This CDR3 contains 15 residues. CDR1 and CDR2 from the germline V gene are MNHNS and SASEGT. V lost 6 bases to trimming and J lost 0 bases, with 14 bases between them. The CDR3: CASSLLDRMNTEAFF. The CDR3, as DNA: TGTGCCAGCAGCCTTCTAGACAGGATGAACACTGAAGCTTTCTTT.

This clonotype was found many times. CDR3 residues: CASSYSTDTQYF. The CDR3 DNA follows: TGTGCCAGCAGTTACAGCACAGATACGCAGTATTTT. This chain connects TRBV28 to TRBJ2-3; D is uncertain. This CDR3 has 12 amino acids. Germline V gene sequence: CDR1 MDHEN, CDR2 SYDVKM. V was cut by 4 bases and J by 0 bases, with 2 bases left in between.

This chain links TRBV24-1 with TRBJ2-3; possibly TRBD2 for D (5 bases). Trimming took off 6 bases at V and 6 bases at J, with 24 bases between the two ends. CDR1 and CDR2 from the germline V gene are KGHDR and SFDVKD. There are 17 residues in the CDR3. The CDR3, as DNA: TGTGCCACCAGTCCCTCTGATGAGCGGACCACCGGGGATACGCAGTATTTT. Protein product: CATSPSDERTTGDTQYF.

CDR3 protein: CASSPYGQADGYTF. In DNA, the CDR3 is TGTGCCAGCTCACCATACGGCCAGGCGGACGGCTACACCTTC. The chain recombines TRBV18 with TRBJ1-2; D unresolved. V was clipped by 2 bases and J by 8 bases, with 15 bases between them. The CDR3 runs to 14 residues. The germline gives CDR1 KGHSH, CDR2 LQKENI.

This clonotype was recorded at least ten times. The V call is TRBV30, the J call TRBJ2-7; no firm D call. Germline lookup yields CDR1 GTSNPN and CDR2 SVGIG (reference sequence). This CDR3 has 12 amino acids. Between the trimmed V and J ends, which lost 2 bases and 6 bases, there was a span of 11 bases. The CDR3 sequence: CAWSSLVGEQYF. The CDR3 nucleotides are TGTGCCTGGAGTAGTTTGGTCGGCGAGCAGTACTTC.

The chain combines TRBV6-5 with TRBJ1-1; D is possibly TRBD1 (5 bases). The CDR3 spans 12 residues. V was shortened by 5 bases and J by 7 bases, with 11 bases between the two germline ends. Germline V gene sequence: CDR1 MNHEY, CDR2 SVGAGI. For the CDR3, the DNA is TGTGCCAGCAGTACGACAGCCTTTGAAGCTTTCTTT. Amino acid sequence: CASSTTAFEAFF.

The chain links TRBV3-1 to TRBJ1-1, with 7 bases matching TRBD1. The CDR3 length is 17 residues. With 4 bases clipped from V and 0 bases from J, the junction kept 11 bases outside the gene matches. The germline V gene has CDR1 LGHDT and CDR2 YNNKEL (reference sequence). This chain's CDR3 is CASSPTDRAPMNTEAFF. CDR3 nucleotide sequence: TGTGCCAGCAGCCCTACTGACAGGGCCCCCATGAACACTGAAGCTTTCTTT.

This clonotype was found many times. The J gene is TRBJ2-3, the V gene TRBV29-1; maybe TRBD1 (5 bases). Germline assignment: CDR1 SQVTM and CDR2 ANQGSEA. Trimming left V 0 bases short and J 2 bases short, with 12 bases between. This CDR3 region has 15 residues. The CDR3 bases are TGCAGCGTTGAAGATCACGAACAGGACACAGATACGCAGTATTTT. Amino acids: CSVEDHEQDTDTQYF.

Many counts were recorded for this clonotype. The chain has TRBV12-3 or TRBV12-4 and TRBJ2-7; no reliable D call. V was cut by 3 bases and J by 1 base, with 4 bases left in between. The CDR3 extends over 12 amino acids. This CDR3 is CASSFLSYEQYF. CDR3 bases: TGTGCCAGCAGTTTTTTATCCTACGAGCAGTACTTC.

This clonotype was detected ten times or more. The chain links TRBV20-1 to TRBJ1-1, with D perhaps TRBD1 (6 bases). V was trimmed by 5 bases and J by 1 base, leaving 11 bases between them. Germline V gene sequence: CDR1 DFQATT, CDR2 SNEGSKA (reference sequence). CDR3 length: 13 amino acids. CDR3 bases: TGCAGTGCTCAGGGGTCCGGGAACACTGAAGCTTTCTTT. This sequence encodes CSAQGSGNTEAFF.

This clonotype was counted many times. The rearrangement joins TRBV9 to TRBJ2-1; D assignment may be TRBD1 or TRBD2 (5 bases each). The V end lost 0 bases, the J end lost 9 bases, and 16 bases lay between the germline ends. The CDR3 is 15 amino acids. CDR1 and CDR2 (germline): SGDLS, YYNGEE. In nucleotides, the CDR3 is TGTGCCAGCAGCGTAGGGAAATGGGACGGCGCTGAGCAGTTCTTC. It yields the protein CASSVGKWDGAEQFF.

This clonotype was counted many times. This chain joins TRBV7-9 and TRBJ1-2; D may be TRBD1 (6 bases). CDR1 SEHNR and CDR2 FQNEAQ come from the germline V gene (reference sequence). This CDR3 contains 14 residues. The V and J ends lost 5 bases and 7 bases respectively, with 17 bases between them. Here the CDR3 DNA reads TGTGCCAGCAGCCCCGGACAGAGGATACTTGGCTACACCTTC. Encoded protein: CASSPGQRILGYTF.

This chain uses TRBV15 with TRBJ2-1, with D unresolved. The CDR3 loop spans 15 amino acids. CDR1 is LNHNV, CDR2 YYDKDF, per germline (reference sequence). Deletions cut 0 bases from V and 2 bases from J, with 8 bases between. The DNA of the CDR3 is TGTGCCACCAGCAGAGATCAAGGGCCCTACAATGAGCAGTTCTTC. It specifies CATSRDQGPYNEQFF. The full variable domain, completed using reference TRBV15 and TRBJ2-1, is DAMVIQNPRYQVTQFGKPVTLSCSQTLNHNVMYWYQQKSSQAPKLLFHYYDKDFNNEADTPDNFQSRRPNTSFCFLDIRSPGLGDTAMYLCATSRDQGPYNEQFFGPGTRLTVL.